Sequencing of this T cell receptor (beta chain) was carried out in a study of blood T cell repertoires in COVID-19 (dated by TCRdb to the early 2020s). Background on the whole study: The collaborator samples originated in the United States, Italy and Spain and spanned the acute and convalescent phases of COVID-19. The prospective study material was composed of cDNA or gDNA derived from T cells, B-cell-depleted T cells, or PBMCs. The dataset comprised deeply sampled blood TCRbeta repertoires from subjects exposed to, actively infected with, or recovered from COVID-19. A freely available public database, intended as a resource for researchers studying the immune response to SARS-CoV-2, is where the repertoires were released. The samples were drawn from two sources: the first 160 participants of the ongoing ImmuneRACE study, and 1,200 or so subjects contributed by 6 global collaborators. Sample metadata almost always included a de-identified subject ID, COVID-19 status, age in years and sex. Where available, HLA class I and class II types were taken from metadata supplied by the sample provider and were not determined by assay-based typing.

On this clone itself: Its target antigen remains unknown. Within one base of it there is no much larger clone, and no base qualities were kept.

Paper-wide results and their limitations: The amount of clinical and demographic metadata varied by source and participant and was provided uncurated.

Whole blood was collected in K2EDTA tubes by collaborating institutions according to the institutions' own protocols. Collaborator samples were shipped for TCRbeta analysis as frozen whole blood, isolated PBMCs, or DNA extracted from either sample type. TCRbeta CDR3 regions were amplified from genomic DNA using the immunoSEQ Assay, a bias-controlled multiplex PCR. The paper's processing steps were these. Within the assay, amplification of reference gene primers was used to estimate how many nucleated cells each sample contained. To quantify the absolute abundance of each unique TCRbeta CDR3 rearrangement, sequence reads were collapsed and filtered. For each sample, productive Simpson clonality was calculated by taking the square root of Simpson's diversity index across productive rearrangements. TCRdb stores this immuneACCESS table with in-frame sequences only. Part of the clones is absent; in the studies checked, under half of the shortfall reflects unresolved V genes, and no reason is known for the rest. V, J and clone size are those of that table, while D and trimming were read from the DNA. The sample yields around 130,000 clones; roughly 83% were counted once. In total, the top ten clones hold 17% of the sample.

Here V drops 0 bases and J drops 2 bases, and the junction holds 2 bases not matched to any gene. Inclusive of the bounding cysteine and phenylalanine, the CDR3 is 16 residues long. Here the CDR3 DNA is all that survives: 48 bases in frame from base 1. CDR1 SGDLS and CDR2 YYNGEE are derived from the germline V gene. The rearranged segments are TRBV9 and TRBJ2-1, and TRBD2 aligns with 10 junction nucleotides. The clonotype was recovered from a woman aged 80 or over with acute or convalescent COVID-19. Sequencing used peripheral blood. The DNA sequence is TGTGCCAGCAGCGTAGTCGGGACTAGCGCCTACAATGAGCAGTTCTTC. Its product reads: CASSVVGTSAYNEQFF.